The rows below give T cell receptor beta chains drawn from one sample of a study of OX40 agonist ivuxolimab in advanced cancers. Libraries were prepared by immunoSEQ multiplex PCR; TCRdb keeps only in-frame clonotypes and omits some of them. The repertoire has tens of thousands of clones, about 90% of them found once; the top ten carry approximately 11%. The input for sequencing was CD4+ or CD8+ T cells sorted from blood, taken in a trial of the OX40 agonist ivuxolimab. The source is an adult with an advanced solid tumor such as melanoma, head and neck, liver or kidney cancer. Both conserved end residues are part of each CDR3. D genes are given only for firm matches. Clone size appears in some rows only: once, few, many, or a class for an expanded clone.

d_gene,abundance,v_gene,j_gene,CDR3nt,CDR3aa
.,.,TRBV27,TRBJ2-7,TGTGCCAGCAGTTTATCAACCGGGTTTATAGTTTACGAGCAGTACTTC,CASSLSTGFIVYEQYF
.,.,TRBV5-1,TRBJ2-1,.,CASSFRGRYNEQFF
.,.,TRBV28,TRBJ2-7,TGTGCCAGCAGTTTATTGGGGGGACTTACCTACGAGCAGTACTTC,CASSLLGGLTYEQYF
.,.,TRBV9,TRBJ2-7,TGTGCCAGCAGCGCCTCGGGGGGCCAGGAAGAGCAGTACTTC,CASSASGGQEEQYF
TRBD1,once,TRBV5-1,TRBJ1-2,TGCGCCAGCAGCTTGGGGGGACAGTCTGGCTACACCTTC,CASSLGGQSGYTF
.,.,TRBV9,TRBJ1-3,TGTGCCAGCAGGGGGCCGGCCTCTGGAAACACCATATATTTT,CASRGPASGNTIYF
TRBD2,.,TRBV9,TRBJ2-1,TGTGCCAGCAGCGAGCGCGGGAGGCTGCCGTACAATGAGCAGTTCTTC,CASSERGRLPYNEQFF
.,.,TRBV27,TRBJ1-1,TGTGCCAGCAGTATCCTAGGGGCTGACACTGAAGCTTTCTTT,CASSILGADTEAFF
TRBD1,few,TRBV12-5,TRBJ2-5,TGTGCTAGTGGTTTGACCGGACAGGGGGCCGGCCAAGAGACCCAGTACTTC,CASGLTGQGAGQETQYF
.,.,TRBV5-1,TRBJ1-4,TGCGCCAGCAGCTTGGGGGATGCAACTAATGAAAAACTGTTTTTT,CASSLGDATNEKLFF
.,.,TRBV6-1,TRBJ2-3,TGTGCCAGCAGTGAAGAGTTTCAGGCCCCAGATACGCAGTATTTT,CASSEEFQAPDTQYF
TRBD2,.,TRBV27,TRBJ2-1,TGTGCCAGCAGTTTATTGGGGACTAGCGGGTCCAATGAGCAGTTCTTC,CASSLLGTSGSNEQFF
.,.,TRBV7-9,TRBJ2-7,TGTGCCAGCAGCTTAGCGCGAAGGGAGCAGTACTTC,CASSLARREQYF
.,.,TRBV6-1,TRBJ1-4,TGTGCCAGCACCCAAAGGGGTTATAATGAAAAACTGTTTTTT,CASTQRGYNEKLFF
.,.,TRBV2,TRBJ2-3,TGTGCCAGCAGTGAATATCAGGGTACAGATACGCAGTATTTT,CASSEYQGTDTQYF
.,.,TRBV29-1,TRBJ2-7,TGCAGCGTTGTTGTGAGCGAGCAGTACTTC,CSVVVSEQYF
.,.,TRBV19,TRBJ2-1,TGTGCCAGTAGTATTGGCTCCTACAATGAGCAGTTCTTC,CASSIGSYNEQFF
.,.,TRBV27,TRBJ2-7,TGTGCCAGCCGACTTCCTAACTCCTACGAGCAGTACTTC,CASRLPNSYEQYF
.,once,TRBV9,TRBJ2-2,TGTGCCAGCAGCGGAGGGGGGATCGGGGAGCTGTTTTTT,CASSGGGIGELFF
TRBD2,once,TRBV7-3,TRBJ2-1,TGTGCCAGCAGCTTAAGCGGGGGGGTCTACAATGAGCAGTTCTTC,CASSLSGGVYNEQFF
TRBD2,.,TRBV2,TRBJ2-3,TGTGCCAGCAGGGGACTAAGGGGTAGCGGGAGCACAGATACGCAGTATTTT,CASRGLRGSGSTDTQYF
.,.,TRBV15,TRBJ1-5,TGTGCCACCAGCAGAGTTGGAGGCAATCAGCCCCAGCATTTT,CATSRVGGNQPQHF
.,.,TRBV25-1,TRBJ2-7,TGTGCCAGCAGTTACTCGAACCGGGACGAGCAGTACTTC,CASSYSNRDEQYF
.,once,TRBV6-6,TRBJ1-2,TGTGCCAGCACTCCAGGGAGTTATGGCTACACCTTC,CASTPGSYGYTF
.,few,TRBV27,TRBJ1-5,TGTGCCAGCAGTTCTTACAACTTCCAGGGGACCAGGGCTGAGCCCCAGCATTTT,CASSSYNFQGTRAEPQHF
.,.,TRBV7-9,TRBJ2-7,TGTGCCAGCAGCCGCTCGGTCGGGGCGCTTCACGAGCAGTACTTC,CASSRSVGALHEQYF
.,.,TRBV7-9,TRBJ2-2,TGTGCCAGCAGCTTAATTCACACCGGGGAGCTGTTTTTT,CASSLIHTGELFF
.,.,TRBV6-5,TRBJ2-7,TGTGCCAGCAGTACAGGGCCCTCTTCCTACGAGCAGTACTTC,CASSTGPSSYEQYF
.,.,TRBV5-5,TRBJ1-1,TGTGCCAGCAGCATGCAGTCCGACACTGAAGCTTTCTTT,CASSMQSDTEAFF
TRBD1,.,TRBV15,TRBJ2-5,TGTGCCACCAGCAGAGGGGGGACAGGGGGGCCCGATCGAGAGACCCAGTACTTC,CATSRGGTGGPDRETQYF
TRBD2,.,TRBV28,TRBJ2-7,TGTGCCAGCAGTGACGGGCTAGCGGAGAACCACTACGAGCAGTACTTC,CASSDGLAENHYEQYF
.,.,TRBV27,TRBJ2-7,TGTGCCAGCAGTTTATTTTCAGGGGCCTACGAGCAGTACTTC,CASSLFSGAYEQYF
.,.,TRBV6-6,TRBJ1-4,TGTGCCAGCAGTTACTCGGATCGGAAGACTAATGAAAAACTGTTTTTT,CASSYSDRKTNEKLFF
.,.,TRBV11-3,TRBJ2-3,TGTGCCAGCAGCTTGAGAACAGATACGCAGTATTTT,CASSLRTDTQYF
.,.,TRBV7-8,TRBJ2-1,TGTGCCAGCAGCCGACGGCCAGGAATAACCTACAATGAGCAGTTCTTC,CASSRRPGITYNEQFF
.,.,TRBV7-9,TRBJ2-5,TGTGCCAGCAGCCGTCCTCGGGAGACCCAGTACTTC,CASSRPRETQYF
.,.,TRBV5-4,TRBJ2-7,TGTGCCAGCAGCTTGGTACTTTCCGACTCCTACGAGCAGTACTTC,CASSLVLSDSYEQYF
TRBD1,.,TRBV5-4,TRBJ2-1,TGTGCCAGCAGCCGGGACAGGGGAACCTACAATGAGCAGTTCTTC,CASSRDRGTYNEQFF
TRBD2,.,TRBV4-2,TRBJ2-3,TGTGCCAGCAGCCAAGATAGGATGGGAGCGGGGGGGTCAGATACGCAGTATTTT,CASSQDRMGAGGSDTQYF
.,.,TRBV6-5,TRBJ2-3,TGTGCCAGCACCAACACAGATACGCAGTATTTT,CASTNTDTQYF
.,.,TRBV5-6,TRBJ2-2,TGTGCCAGCAGCTTGAGGAACACCGGGGAGCTGTTTTTT,CASSLRNTGELFF
TRBD2,.,TRBV11-2,TRBJ2-7,TGTGCCAGCAGCTTAGATCTTGGAGCGGGAGACGCCTACGAGCAGTACTTC,CASSLDLGAGDAYEQYF
.,.,TRBV6-7,TRBJ2-7,TGTGCCAGGGGGGGCAACAGGGACGAGCAGTACTTC,CARGGNRDEQYF
.,.,TRBV18,TRBJ2-5,TGTGCCAGCTTGGGCAGTTCTAACCCACAAGAGACCCAGTACTTC,CASLGSSNPQETQYF
.,.,TRBV25-1,TRBJ2-5,TGTGCCAGCAGTGATGGGGGCGAGGCTATCGGGGAGACCCAGTACTTC,CASSDGGEAIGETQYF
.,.,TRBV30,TRBJ1-1,TGTGCCCACGATAGAGGGGACACTGAAGCTTTCTTT,CAHDRGDTEAFF
TRBD2,.,TRBV6-4,TRBJ2-3,TGTGCCAGCAGTGACTCGGGTCTAGCGGGAGGTCGCGCGGCAGATACGCAGTATTTT,CASSDSGLAGGRAADTQYF
.,once,TRBV4-2,TRBJ2-7,TGTGCCAGCAGCCAACGTCCAGGTCCGAGCTCCTACGAGCAGTACTTC,CASSQRPGPSSYEQYF
TRBD1,.,TRBV6-4,TRBJ1-1,TGTGCCAGTACCCTTGGCGGCAGGGGGAAAACTGAAGCTTTCTTT,CASTLGGRGKTEAFF
.,.,TRBV6-1,TRBJ1-5,TGTGCCAGCTTCTCGGGGAGGCAGATCAATCAGCCCCAGCATTTT,CASFSGRQINQPQHF
TRBD1,.,TRBV6-1,TRBJ2-7,TGTGCCAGCAGCATGACCGGGACAGGGACCTACGAGCAGTACTTC,CASSMTGTGTYEQYF